The T cell receptor (beta chain) described here comes from a study of T-cell memory formation after mild COVID-19. Constant-segment primers and 5'RACE yielded cDNA libraries for TCR alpha and TCR beta, each carrying sample barcodes and UMIs. One entry per CDR3 protein results from TCRdb running MiXCR on the 5' RACE reads. The sample consists of fewer than 450,000 distinct CDR3 sequences, less than 25% of them appearing once. CDR3 length equals 15 residues. Germline V CDR1 and CDR2: SGHVS, FNYEAQ. Trimming shortened V by 5 bases and J by 0 bases, and 12 bases separated the two germline ends. The origin of this receptor is an adult woman who had mild COVID-19 (a few samples of this study predate the infection). Cell type and time point are not known. The sample was PBMCs or a T cell subset sorted from them (not recorded which). This chain joins TRBV7-6 and TRBJ2-3; D remains unclear. As DNA, the CDR3 is TGTGCCAGCAGCCACGAGGCGGAAAGCACAGATACGCAGTATTTT. Encoded protein: CASSHEAESTDTQYF. The variable domain in full, with the rest retrieved from reference TRBV7-6 and TRBJ2-3, is GAGVSQSPRYKVTKRGQDVALRCDPISGHVSLYWYRQALGQGPEFLTYFNYEAQQDKSGLPNDRFSAERPEGSISTLTIQRTEQRDSAMYRCASSHEAESTDTQYFGPGTRLTVL.